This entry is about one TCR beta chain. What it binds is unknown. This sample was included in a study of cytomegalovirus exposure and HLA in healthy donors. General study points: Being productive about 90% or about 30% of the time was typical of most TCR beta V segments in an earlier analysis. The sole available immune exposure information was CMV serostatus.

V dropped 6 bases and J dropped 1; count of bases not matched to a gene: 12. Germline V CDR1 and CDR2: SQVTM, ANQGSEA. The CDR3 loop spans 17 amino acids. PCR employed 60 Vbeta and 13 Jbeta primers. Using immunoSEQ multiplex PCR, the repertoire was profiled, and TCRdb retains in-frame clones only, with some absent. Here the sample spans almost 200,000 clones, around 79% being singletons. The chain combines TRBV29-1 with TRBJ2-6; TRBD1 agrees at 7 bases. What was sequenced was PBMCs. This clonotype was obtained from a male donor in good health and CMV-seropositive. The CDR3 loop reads CSVGRQGHLSGANVLTF. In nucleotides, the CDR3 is TGCAGCGTGGGAAGACAGGGCCACCTATCTGGGGCCAACGTCCTGACTTTC.